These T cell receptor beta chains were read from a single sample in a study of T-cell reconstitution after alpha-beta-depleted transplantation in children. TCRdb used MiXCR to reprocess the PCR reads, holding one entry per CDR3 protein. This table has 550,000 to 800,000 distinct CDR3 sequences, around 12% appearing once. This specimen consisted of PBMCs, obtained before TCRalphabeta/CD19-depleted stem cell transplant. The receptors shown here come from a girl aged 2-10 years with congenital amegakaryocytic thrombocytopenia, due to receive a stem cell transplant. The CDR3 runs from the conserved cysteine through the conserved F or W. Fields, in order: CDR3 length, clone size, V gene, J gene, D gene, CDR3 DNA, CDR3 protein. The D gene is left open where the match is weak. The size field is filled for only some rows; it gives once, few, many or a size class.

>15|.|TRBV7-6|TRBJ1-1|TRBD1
TGTGCCAGCAGCCCGGGGACAGGGGCTTCCACTGAAGCTTTCTTT
CASSPGTGASTEAFF
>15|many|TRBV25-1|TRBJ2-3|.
TGTGCCAGCAGTGACGGTGGCGGGCAGACAGATACGCAGTATTTT
CASSDGGGQTDTQYF
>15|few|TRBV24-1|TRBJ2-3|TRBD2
TGTGCCACCAGTGACTCAGCGGGACTCACAGATACGCAGTATTTT
CATSDSAGLTDTQYF
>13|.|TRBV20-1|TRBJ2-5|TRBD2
TGCAGTGCCCATAGCGGGAGGGGGGAGACCCAGTACTTC
CSAHSGRGETQYF
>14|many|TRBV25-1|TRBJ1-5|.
TGTGCCAGCAGTGAATGGGGTTGGGAACAGCCCCAGCATTTT
CASSEWGWEQPQHF
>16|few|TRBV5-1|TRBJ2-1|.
TGCGCCACAGCTGGTCTTGGCGGGGCCTCCTACAATGAGCAGTTCTTC
CATAGLGGASYNEQFF
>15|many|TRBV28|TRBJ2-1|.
TGTGCCAGCAAACGCAGCATCGGCACGTACAATGAGCAGTTCTTC
CASKRSIGTYNEQFF
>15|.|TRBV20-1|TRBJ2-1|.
TGCAGTGCTAGATTTAGCGGCCCCCCGGGCGATGAGCAGTTCTTC
CSARFSGPPGDEQFF
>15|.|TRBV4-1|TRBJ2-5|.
TGCGCCAGCAGCCAAGGATTAGCGGTACGGGAGACCCAGTACTTC
CASSQGLAVRETQYF
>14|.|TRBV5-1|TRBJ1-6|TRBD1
TGCGCCAGCAGCTTATCACAGGGGGACTCACCCCTCCACTTT
CASSLSQGDSPLHF
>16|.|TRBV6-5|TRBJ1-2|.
TGTGCCAGCAGTCTACGAGGTGTGCGGGTCATCTATGGCTACACCTTC
CASSLRGVRVIYGYTF
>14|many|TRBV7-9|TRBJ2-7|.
TGTGCCAGCAGCCCAATATGGGGCTCCTACGAGCAGTACTTC
CASSPIWGSYEQYF
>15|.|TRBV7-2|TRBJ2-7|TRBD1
TGTGCCAGCAGCTTCGACAGGGGAAATTCCTACGAGCAGTACTTC
CASSFDRGNSYEQYF
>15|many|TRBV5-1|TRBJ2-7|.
TGCGCCAGCAGCTTCTATCCTAGCAGTTCCTACGAGCAGTACTTC
CASSFYPSSSYEQYF
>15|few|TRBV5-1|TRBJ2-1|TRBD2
TGCGCCAGCAGCGGGCGCGAGCGGGAGATCTATGAGCAGTTCTTC
CASSGREREIYEQFF
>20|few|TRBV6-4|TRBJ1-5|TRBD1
TGTGCCAGCAGTGACCAACCATACCCGGGACAGGGGCGCCTTAATCAGCCCCAGCATTTT
CASSDQPYPGQGRLNQPQHF
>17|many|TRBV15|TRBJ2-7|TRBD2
TGTGCCACCAGCAGAGTCAGTTACGCTAGCGGGAGTAGAGAGCAGTACTTC
CATSRVSYASGSREQYF
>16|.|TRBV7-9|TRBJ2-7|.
TGTGCCAGCAGCTATTCATCACTGGACCCTTCTGGCGAGCAGTACTTC
CASSYSSLDPSGEQYF
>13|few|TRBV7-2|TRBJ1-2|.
TGTGCCAGCAGCTGGGTGCTTAACTATGGCTACACCTTC
CASSWVLNYGYTF
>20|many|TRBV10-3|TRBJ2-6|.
TGTGCCATCAGGATGGCAGTGATACTCCATCCCACCTCTGGGGCCAACGTCCTGACTTTC
CAIRMAVILHPTSGANVLTF
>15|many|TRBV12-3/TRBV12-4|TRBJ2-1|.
TGTGCCAGCAGTTTACTGTTGAGCTCCTACAATGAGCAGTTCTTC
CASSLLLSSYNEQFF
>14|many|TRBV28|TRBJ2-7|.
TGTGCCAGCAGCATCCCAGGTGGCTCCTACGAGCAGTACTTC
CASSIPGGSYEQYF
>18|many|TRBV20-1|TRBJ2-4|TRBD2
TGCAGTGCTAGAGATTACCGAGCGGGAGGGCTAGTCTCCACCATTCAGTACTTC
CSARDYRAGGLVSTIQYF
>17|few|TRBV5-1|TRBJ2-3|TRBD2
TGCGCCAGCAGCTTCTATGGGACTAGCGGGAGCACAGATACGCAGTATTTT
CASSFYGTSGSTDTQYF
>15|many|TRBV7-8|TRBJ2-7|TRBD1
TGTGCCAGCGGTCGACGGGACAGGCGTTCCTACGAGCAGTACTTC
CASGRRDRRSYEQYF
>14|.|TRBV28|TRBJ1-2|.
TGTGCCAGCAGTTACCTCCTCCGGACCTATGGCTACACCTTC
CASSYLLRTYGYTF
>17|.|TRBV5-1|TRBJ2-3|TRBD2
TGCGCCAGCAGCTTTACGGCGGGGGGAGGAGGCACAGATACGCAGTATTTT
CASSFTAGGGGTDTQYF
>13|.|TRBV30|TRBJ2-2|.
TGTGCCTGGAGTGTACGCGGTTCCGGGGAGCTGTTTTTT
CAWSVRGSGELFF
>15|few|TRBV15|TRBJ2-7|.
TGTGCCACCAGCGCTACTCCGGGACTCCTCTACGAGCAGTACTTC
CATSATPGLLYEQYF
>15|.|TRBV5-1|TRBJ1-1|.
TGCGCCAGCAGCTTGGTGGATCGGTTGAACACTGAAGCTTTCTTT
CASSLVDRLNTEAFF
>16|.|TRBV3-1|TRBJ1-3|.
TGTGCCAGCACCCGTAATGGAATACTCTCTGGAAACACCATATATTTT
CASTRNGILSGNTIYF
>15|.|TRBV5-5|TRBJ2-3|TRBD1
TGTGCCAGCAGCTCCAGGGGGCACGGCACAGATACGCAGTCTTTT
CASSSRGHGTDTQSF
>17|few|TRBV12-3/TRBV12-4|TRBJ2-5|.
TGTGCCAGCAGTGGCCGGGACTTCCCGGAAGGCGGAGAGACCCAGTACTTC
CASSGRDFPEGGETQYF
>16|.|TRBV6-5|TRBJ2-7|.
TGTGCCAGCAGTTATCGTGGCGCATTACAAACCTACGAGCAGTACTTC
CASSYRGALQTYEQYF
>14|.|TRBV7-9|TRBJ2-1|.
TGTGCCAGCAGCACGGTCCGGGGTTGGGATGAGCAGTTCTTC
CASSTVRGWDEQFF
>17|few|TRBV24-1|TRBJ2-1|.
TGTGCCACCAGTAACACCCGGGAGGGGGCGGCCTACAATGAGCAGTTCTTC
CATSNTREGAAYNEQFF
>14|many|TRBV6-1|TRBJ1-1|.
TGTGCCAGCAGCACCGAGACAGAGAACACTGAAGCTTTCTTT
CASSTETENTEAFF
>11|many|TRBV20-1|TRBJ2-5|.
TGCAGTGCTAGGCAGGCGGAGACCCAGTACTTC
CSARQAETQYF
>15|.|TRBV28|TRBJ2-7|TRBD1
TGTGCCAGCAGTTCCCCCGGGACAGCATTCTACGAGCAGTACTTC
CASSSPGTAFYEQYF
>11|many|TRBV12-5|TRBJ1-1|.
TGTGCTAGTGTTTCGAACACTGAAGCTTTCTTT
CASVSNTEAFF
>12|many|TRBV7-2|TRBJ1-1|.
TGTGCCAGCAGCGTGAAGGGGACTGAAGCTTTCTTT
CASSVKGTEAFF
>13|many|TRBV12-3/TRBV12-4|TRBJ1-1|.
TGTGCCAGCACCCCGTGGGGGTACACTGAAGCTTTCTTT
CASTPWGYTEAFF
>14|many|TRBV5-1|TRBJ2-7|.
TGCGCCAGCAGCTTGAGGGCGGATTCCTACGAGCAGTACTTC
CASSLRADSYEQYF
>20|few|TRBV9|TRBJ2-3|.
TGTGCCAGCAGCGTAGGGGCTTCATTAAACGTACCCGGCAGCACAGATACGCAGTATTTT
CASSVGASLNVPGSTDTQYF
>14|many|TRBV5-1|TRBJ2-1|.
TGCGCCAGCAGCCCACAGGGATCCTACAATGAGCAGTTCTTC
CASSPQGSYNEQFF